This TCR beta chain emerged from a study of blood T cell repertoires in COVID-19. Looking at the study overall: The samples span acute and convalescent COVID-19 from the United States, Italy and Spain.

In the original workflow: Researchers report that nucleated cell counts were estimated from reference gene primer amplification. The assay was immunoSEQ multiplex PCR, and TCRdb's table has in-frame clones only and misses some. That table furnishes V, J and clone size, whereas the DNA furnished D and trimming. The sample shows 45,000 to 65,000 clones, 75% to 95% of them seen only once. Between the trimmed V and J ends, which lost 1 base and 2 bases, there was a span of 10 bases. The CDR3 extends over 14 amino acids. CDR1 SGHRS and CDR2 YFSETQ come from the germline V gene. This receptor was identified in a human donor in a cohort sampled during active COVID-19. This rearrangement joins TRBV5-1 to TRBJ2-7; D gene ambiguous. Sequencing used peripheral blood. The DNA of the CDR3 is TGCGCCAGCAGCTTGCAGTACCCAGCCTACGAGCAGTACTTC. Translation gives CASSLQYPAYEQYF.